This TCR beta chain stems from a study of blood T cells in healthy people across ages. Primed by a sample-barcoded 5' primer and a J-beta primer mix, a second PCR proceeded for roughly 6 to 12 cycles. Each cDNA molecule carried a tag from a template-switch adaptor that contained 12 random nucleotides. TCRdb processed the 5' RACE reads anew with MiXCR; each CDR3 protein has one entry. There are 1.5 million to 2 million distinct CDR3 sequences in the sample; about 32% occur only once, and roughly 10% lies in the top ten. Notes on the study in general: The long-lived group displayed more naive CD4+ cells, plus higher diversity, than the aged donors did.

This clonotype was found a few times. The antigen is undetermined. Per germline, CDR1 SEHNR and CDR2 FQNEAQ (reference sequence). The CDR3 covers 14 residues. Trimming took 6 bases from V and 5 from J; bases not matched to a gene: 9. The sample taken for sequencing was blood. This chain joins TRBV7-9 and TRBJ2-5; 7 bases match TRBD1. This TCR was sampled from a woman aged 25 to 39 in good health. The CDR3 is CASSHTGVRETQYF. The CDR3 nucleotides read TGTGCCAGCAGTCACACAGGGGTACGGGAGACCCAGTACTTC.